This passage covers 32 T cell receptor beta chains from one sample sequenced in a study of T cell repertoires in ileal Crohn's disease. Here immunoSEQ multiplex PCR was the method, and the copy in TCRdb shows in-frame clones only, minus some. Among more than 12,000 clones, just under 80% were seen once, and the ten largest hold under 4.5%. Sample time point: neoterminal ileum biopsy at postoperative endoscopy, about 6 months after surgery. Material for sequencing was ileal tissue. The receptors shown here come from an adult with Crohn's disease.

The chain has TRBV7-2 and TRBJ1-1, with TRBD1 identical over 9 bases. The germline gives CDR1 SGHTA, CDR2 FQGNSA. The V segment lost 3 bases and the J segment 4 bases; nucleotides outside the gene matches: 12. The CDR3 extends over 17 amino acids. For the CDR3, the DNA is TGTGCCAGCAGCTTCGGATTACAGGGGGCGAAGGGCACTGAAGCTTTCTTT. Protein: CASSFGLQGAKGTEAFF.

There are a few counts of this clone. This chain uses TRBV7-2 with TRBJ1-6, with TRBD1 identical over 7 bases. The V and J ends lost 5 bases and 9 bases, in that order; junction bases with no gene match: 10. This CDR3 has 15 amino acids. The V gene's germline CDR1 is SGHTA and CDR2 FQGNSA. The CDR3 DNA reads TGTGCCAGCAGCACACTACAGGGGTTTTTTTCACCCCTCCACTTT. Its translation: CASSTLQGFFSPLHF. Supplemented by reference TRBV7-2 and TRBJ1-6, the full variable domain reads GAGVSQSPSNKVTEKGKDVELRCDPISGHTALYWYRQSLGQGLEFLIYFQGNSAPDKSGLPSDRFSAERTGGSVSTLTIQRTQQEDSAVYLCASSTLQGFFSPLHFGNGTRLTVT.

This rearrangement joins TRBV6-1 to TRBJ1-2; tentatively, D is TRBD1 (5 bases). CDR1 is MNHNS, CDR2 SASEGT, per germline. The CDR3 runs 12 residues. Trimming left V 3 bases short and J 4 bases short, with 6 bases between. For the CDR3, the DNA is TGTGCCAGCAGTGAGGGGGGCTATGGCTACACCTTC. Protein sequence: CASSEGGYGYTF.

This rearrangement joins TRBV9 to TRBJ2-4, with 11 bases fitting TRBD2. The CDR3 consists of 15 residues. Germline values: CDR1 SGDLS, CDR2 YYNGEE. With V trimmed by 4 bases and J by 8 bases, 8 bases remained unmatched. In DNA, the CDR3 is TGTGCCAGCAGCCCTGCTAGCGGGAGGAAGGACATTCAGTACTTC. Translating it yields CASSPASGRKDIQYF.

The chain couples TRBV7-2 to TRBJ2-2, with D possibly matching TRBD2 (6 bases). With 4 bases removed from V and 2 bases from J, the gap between germline ends came to 11 bases. The CDR3 totals 15 residues. In germline, CDR1 is SGHTA, CDR2 FQGNSA. The CDR3 DNA reads TGTGCCAGCAGCTCGGGACTTATTAACACCGGGGAGCTGTTTTTT. Translated, it gives CASSSGLINTGELFF.

V usage is TRBV11-2 and J usage is TRBJ2-3; D is unresolved. In germline, CDR1 is SGHAT, CDR2 FQNNGV. The V end was cut by 4 bases, the J end by 7 bases, with 6 bases between. This CDR3 region has 11 residues. As DNA, the CDR3 is TGTGCCAGCAGCTCCTCTTATACGCAGTATTTT. This sequence encodes CASSSSYTQYF. The full variable domain, completed using reference TRBV11-2 and TRBJ2-3, is EAGVAQSPRYKIIEKRQSVAFWCNPISGHATLYWYQQILGQGPKLLIQFQNNGVVDDSQLPKDRFSAERLKGVDSTLKIQPAKLEDSAVYLCASSSSYTQYFGPGTRLTVL.

In the case of this clone: The junction departs from germline at one end; a sequencing error may be responsible. V usage is TRBV7-7 and J usage is TRBJ2-5; possibly TRBD1 for D (6 bases). This CDR3 spans 13 amino acids. CDR1 and CDR2 from the germline V gene are SSHAT and FNYEAQ (reference sequence). This CDR3 reads CASSSRGQKTQYF. In DNA, the CDR3 is TGTGCCAGCAGCTCCAGGGGCCAAAAGACCCAGTACTTC.

The gene calls are TRBV7-9 and TRBJ2-1; D unresolved. This CDR3 is 15 amino acids long. V dropped 2 bases and J dropped 6 bases, with 14 bases sitting between them. Germline CDR1 reads SEHNR; CDR2 reads FQNEAQ (reference sequence). CDR3 loop: CASSLFPRGGNEQFF. CDR3 sequence (DNA): TGTGCCAGCAGCTTATTCCCCAGAGGCGGCAATGAGCAGTTCTTC.

V is TRBV5-1 and J is TRBJ2-2; TRBD1 might be the D (6 bases). This CDR3 has 15 amino acids. V was pared by 2 bases and J by 1 base, with 9 bases between. Per the germline V gene, CDR1 is SGHRS and CDR2 is YFSETQ. The CDR3 nucleotides read TGCGCCAGCAGCTTCATGGGACAGAACACCGGGGAGCTGTTTTTT. This translates into CASSFMGQNTGELFF.

This chain uses TRBV4-2 with TRBJ1-6; weak D call: TRBD1 (5 bases). In germline, CDR1 is LGHNA, CDR2 YNFKEQ. The CDR3 has 16 amino acids. V dropped 0 bases and J dropped 8 bases, with 14 bases sitting between them. The CDR3 DNA is TGTGCCAGCAGCCAAGATCACGCAGGGTCCTATTCACCCCTCCACTTT. Protein sequence: CASSQDHAGSYSPLHF.

This clone has a handful of counts. The V gene is TRBV2, the J gene TRBJ2-1, with 9 bases that match TRBD1. CDR1 is SNHLY, CDR2 FYNNEI, per germline. The CDR3 runs 15 residues. V lost 1 base and J lost 10; bases outside the gene matches: 8. This chain's CDR3 is CASSEEQTGGSEQFF. Written as DNA, the CDR3 is TGTGCCAGCAGTGAAGAGCAGACAGGGGGATCCGAGCAGTTCTTC.

V gene TRBV7-2 combines with J gene TRBJ1-1, with TRBD1 matching 8 bases. Germline loops: CDR1 SGHTA, CDR2 FQGNSA. J lost 6 bases, V lost 3 bases, and 3 bases had no gene match. The CDR3 runs 13 residues. DNA for the CDR3: TGTGCCAGCAGCTTTACAGGGGGAGCTGAAGCTTTCTTT. This translates into CASSFTGGAEAFF.

The chain combines TRBV30 with TRBJ1-1; tentative D call: TRBD1 (5 bases). Trimming shortened V by 5 bases and J by 1 base, and 11 bases separated the two germline ends. Germline CDR1 and CDR2: GTSNPN and SVGIG (reference sequence). The CDR3 contains 13 residues. CDR3 region: CAWGSGGNTEAFF. CDR3 bases: TGTGCCTGGGGAAGCGGGGGGAACACTGAAGCTTTCTTT.

The rearrangement joins TRBV15 to TRBJ2-1; D unresolved. CDR3 length equals 13 residues. Germline CDR1 is LNHNV and CDR2 is YYDKDF (reference sequence). Trimming left V 2 bases short and J 9 bases short, with 11 bases between. The CDR3, as DNA: TGTGCCACCAGCAGAACGACGAGGACTGAGCAGTTCTTC. Translation: CATSRTTRTEQFF.

The chain uses TRBV5-1 and TRBJ2-2; the match to TRBD1 covers 7 bases. The CDR3 loop spans 15 amino acids. Germline CDR1 reads SGHRS; CDR2 reads YFSETQ. V shed 3 bases, J shed 4 bases, and the junction held 6 bases outside the gene matches. The CDR3, as DNA: TGCGCCAGCAGCTCCGCGACAGGGCCCACCGGGGAGCTGTTTTTT. Amino acid sequence: CASSSATGPTGELFF.

J is TRBJ1-4 and V is TRBV7-6; 8 positions agree with TRBD1. V shed 5 bases and J 8 bases; nucleotides not matched to a gene: 7. CDR1 and CDR2 (germline): SGHVS, FNYEAQ. This CDR3 is 14 amino acids long. CDR3 protein: CASSPTQGVEKLFF. The CDR3 nucleotides read TGTGCCAGCAGCCCGACACAGGGGGTCGAAAAACTGTTTTTT.

This sequence joins TRBV5-1 and TRBJ1-4; tentatively, D is TRBD1 (5 bases). The CDR3 contains 15 residues. CDR1 is SGHRS and CDR2 is YFSETQ in the germline V gene. Trimming left V 3 bases short and J 4 bases short, with 13 bases between. For the CDR3, the DNA is TGCGCCAGCAGCTACCGGGACGGGGATAATGAAAAACTGTTTTTT. It yields the protein CASSYRDGDNEKLFF.

The chain employs TRBV6-5 and TRBJ2-1; tentative D call: TRBD1 (7 bases). CDR3 length equals 15 residues. Looked up from germline, CDR1 is MNHEY and CDR2 is SVGAGI. With 7 bases removed from V and 8 bases from J, the gap between germline ends came to 21 bases. CDR3 nucleotides: TGTGCCAGCAACGACGGGTCAGGGGGGTACCATGAGCAGTTCTTC. Its protein product is CASNDGSGGYHEQFF.

V is TRBV10-3 and J is TRBJ2-5; 7 nucleotides line up with TRBD2. Gene TRBJ2-7 matches the end of the DNA better, so the J call may be wrong. Germline V gene data show CDR1 as ENHRY and CDR2 as SYGVKD. The CDR3 has 14 amino acids. The CDR3 spells CAINGGGGTYEQYF. The CDR3 DNA is TGTGCCATCAACGGTGGCGGGGGAACCTACGAGCAGTACTTC.

The gene calls are TRBV7-3 and TRBJ2-2; maybe TRBD1 (5 bases). With 5 bases removed from V and 4 bases from J, the gap between germline ends came to 14 bases. CDR1 SGHTA and CDR2 FQGTGA come from the germline V gene. The CDR3 contains 15 residues. The CDR3 reads CASSPSTAGTGELFF. The CDR3 DNA reads TGTGCCAGCAGCCCGTCGACAGCCGGCACCGGGGAGCTGTTTTTT.

The rearrangement links TRBV5-8 to TRBJ1-6, with D possibly being TRBD1 (6 bases). Germline V gives CDR1 SGHTS, CDR2 YDEGEE. The CDR3 is made up of 17 amino acids. V lost 1 base, J lost 4 bases, and 15 bases lay in between. The CDR3 loop is CASSLLLRTAYNSPLHF. CDR3 coding DNA: TGTGCCAGCAGCTTGCTCTTAAGGACAGCGTATAATTCACCCCTCCACTTT.

The chain recombines TRBV5-1 with TRBJ2-1; 11 bases match TRBD2. Germline V gene sequence: CDR1 SGHRS, CDR2 YFSETQ. With 0 bases clipped from V and 12 bases from J, the junction kept 8 bases outside the gene matches. The CDR3 is 15 amino acids. The CDR3, as DNA: TGCGCCAGCAGCTTGGATCCTAGCGGGGGGCTGCCGCAGTTCTTC. Translated: CASSLDPSGGLPQFF. The whole variable domain, remainder taken from reference TRBV5-1 and TRBJ2-1, is KAGVTQTPRYLIKTRGQQVTLSCSPISGHRSVSWYQQTPGQGLQFLFEYFSETQRNKGNFPGRFSGRQFSNSRSEMNVSTLELGDSALYLCASSLDPSGGLPQFFGPGTRLTVL.

The count of this clone is one. The chain employs TRBV11-2 and TRBJ2-1, with 9 bases that match TRBD2. V dropped 4 bases and J dropped 4; count of bases not matched to a gene: 8. Germline lookup yields CDR1 SGHAT and CDR2 FQNNGV. The CDR3 contains 16 residues. The CDR3 region is CASSSLAGNLYNEQFF. In DNA, the CDR3 is TGTGCCAGCAGCTCTCTAGCGGGGAACTTATACAATGAGCAGTTCTTC.

This clone has just one count. The chain uses TRBV7-9 and TRBJ2-2; D remains ambiguous. The CDR3 runs to 12 residues. Germline V gene data show CDR1 as SEHNR and CDR2 as FQNEAQ (reference sequence). The ends were cut back, 4 bases at V and 7 bases at J, with 7 bases in the middle. CDR3 amino acids: CASSSPVGELFF. CDR3 nucleotide sequence: TGTGCCAGCAGCTCCCCCGTCGGGGAGCTGTTTTTT.

This sequence joins TRBV9 and TRBJ2-5; 7 bases agree with TRBD2. This CDR3 region has 14 residues. Germline V CDR1 and CDR2: SGDLS, YYNGEE. After removal of 0 bases from V and 5 bases from J, the junction contained 4 bases not matched to a gene. CDR3 loop: CASSVGGGAETQYF. CDR3 in DNA: TGTGCCAGCAGCGTAGGGGGAGGGGCGGAGACCCAGTACTTC.

The chain has TRBV19 and TRBJ1-3, with D uncertain. The CDR3 extends over 16 amino acids. CDR1 is LNHDA and CDR2 is SQIVND in the germline V gene (reference sequence). V was shortened by 4 bases and J by 0 bases, with 13 bases between the two germline ends. The CDR3 DNA is TGTGCCAGTAGTACCCGAAGGGATTACTCTGGAAACACCATATATTTT. It yields the protein CASSTRRDYSGNTIYF.

The chain recombines TRBV7-2 with TRBJ2-7; 7 nucleotides align to TRBD1. Germline trimming cut 5 bases from V and 8 bases from J; bases unmatched to any gene: 9. Germline V CDR1 and CDR2: SGHTA, FQGNSA. This CDR3 spans 13 amino acids. CDR3 residues: CASSPGQVRKQYF. The CDR3 coding sequence is TGTGCCAGCAGCCCCGGACAGGTTCGCAAGCAGTACTTC.

The chain is built from TRBV6-5 and TRBJ1-1, with a weak D call TRBD1 (5 bases). The CDR3 contains 13 residues. Germline values: CDR1 MNHEY, CDR2 SVGAGI. V gave up 10 bases and J gave up 5 bases, with 17 bases separating them. CDR3 amino acids: CATHGTGGTEAFF. CDR3 bases: TGTGCCACTCACGGGACGGGGGGAACTGAAGCTTTCTTT.

The chain uses TRBV10-2 and TRBJ1-1; D is unclear. Germline V gene sequence: CDR1 WSHSY, CDR2 SAAADI. Trimming shortened V by 4 bases and J by 0 bases, and 6 bases separated the two germline ends. The CDR3 is 13 amino acids. CDR3 sequence: CASSVRVNTEAFF. CDR3 DNA sequence: TGCGCCAGCAGTGTAAGAGTGAACACTGAAGCTTTCTTT.

The J gene is TRBJ2-7, the V gene TRBV19; TRBD1 matches at 7 bases. Germline values: CDR1 LNHDA, CDR2 SQIVND (reference sequence). J lost 7 bases, V lost 6 bases, and 15 bases had no gene match. The CDR3 runs 15 residues. CDR3 sequence: CASSRSGTVKGEQYF. The CDR3 DNA is TGTGCCAGTAGCCGATCCGGGACAGTCAAGGGGGAGCAGTACTTC.

The V and J genes are TRBV25-1 and TRBJ1-4; 8 nucleotides agree with TRBD1. Losses at the gene ends were 5 bases for V and 7 bases for J; bases not matched to a gene: 6. The germline V gene encodes CDR1 MGHDK and CDR2 SYGVNS. The CDR3 consists of 14 residues. As DNA, the CDR3 is TGTGCCAGCAGTCGGACAGGGTCGGGTGAAAAACTGTTTTTT. Its protein product is CASSRTGSGEKLFF.

This rearrangement joins TRBV5-6 to TRBJ1-5, with D unresolved. The V end was cut by 1 base, the J end by 1 base, with 0 bases between. The CDR3 contains 12 residues. The germline V gene encodes CDR1 SGHDT and CDR2 YYEEEE. The CDR3 coding sequence is TGTGCCAGCAGCTTGAGCAATCAGCCCCAGCATTTT. It encodes CASSLSNQPQHF.